Listed here are 11 T cell receptor beta chains from one sample, sequenced in a study of T cell clonotyping in hematopoietic cell transplantation. Sequencing used immunoSEQ multiplex PCR; TCRdb keeps in-frame clones, though not all of them. Of approximately 10,000 clones listed, approximately 92% are singletons. The sequencing input was peripheral blood mononuclear cells. Receptors originate from a human donor who either received an allogeneic hematopoietic cell transplant for a myeloid malignancy or was a related donor (not recorded which). Some clones in this sample may be carry-over from other donors' samples.

This clone was seen just once. J is TRBJ2-7 and V is TRBV27; perhaps D is TRBD1 or TRBD2 (5 bases each). Germline assignment: CDR1 MNHEY and CDR2 SMNVEV (reference sequence). Trimming removed 4 bases at V and 6 bases at J, with 19 bases between. The CDR3 covers 15 residues. The CDR3 nucleotides are TGTGCCAGCAGTTCCGGGACCGCCCCCTTAGGCGAGCAGTACTTC. Its translation is CASSSGTAPLGEQYF.

This clone was seen a handful of times. This chain links TRBV9 with TRBJ2-3; D perhaps matches TRBD2 (6 bases). V lost 2 bases and J lost 0, with 10 bases in between. In germline, CDR1 is SGDLS, CDR2 YYNGEE. This CDR3 comprises 15 residues. CDR3 residues: CASSVGLPSTDTQYF. The CDR3 DNA follows: TGTGCCAGCAGCGTGGGACTGCCTAGCACAGATACGCAGTATTTT.

This chain uses TRBV27 with TRBJ1-1; a weak D match, TRBD1 (6 bases). V was clipped by 6 bases and J by 1 base, with 12 bases between them. CDR3 size: 14 residues. CDR1 and CDR2 (germline): MNHEY, SMNVEV (reference sequence). CDR3 residues: CASSEGGGNTEAFF. In DNA form, the CDR3 reads TGTGCCAGCAGCGAAGGGGGGGGGAACACTGAAGCTTTCTTT.

Only a few counts were recorded for this clone. The V gene is TRBV18, the J gene TRBJ1-6; maybe TRBD1 (5 bases). V shed 6 bases and J shed 7 bases, with 13 bases lying between them. The CDR3 runs to 14 residues. The germline V gene encodes CDR1 KGHSH and CDR2 LQKENI. CDR3 residues: CASSPTDINSPLHF. CDR3 nucleotide sequence: TGTGCCAGCTCGCCGACAGATATCAATTCACCCCTCCACTTT.

This clone has just a few counts. This chain connects TRBV18 to TRBJ1-1; the match to TRBD1 covers 8 bases. This CDR3 comprises 15 residues. The junction had 11 bases not matched to a gene; V was cut back by 5 bases and J by 6 bases. Germline CDR1 reads KGHSH; CDR2 reads LQKENI. CDR3: CASSGQGAKLAEAFF. The CDR3 DNA follows: TGTGCCAGCTCAGGCCAGGGGGCGAAGTTGGCTGAAGCTTTCTTT.

Written as DNA, the CDR3 is TGTGCCAGCAGCTTTCTAGTATTAGGATCGTACGAGCAGTACTTC. This sequence encodes CASSFLVLGSYEQYF. The chain employs TRBV7-2 and TRBJ2-7; no clear D gene. This CDR3 comprises 15 residues. From germline, CDR1 is SGHTA and CDR2 FQGNSA. V lost 3 bases and J 4 bases, leaving 16 bases between the germline ends.

The rearrangement links TRBV7-9 to TRBJ1-6, with TRBD1 matching over 7 bases. CDR3 length: 14 residues. CDR1 SEHNR and CDR2 FQNEAQ come from the germline V gene (reference sequence). J gave up 7 bases and V 5 bases, and 5 bases lay outside the gene matches. CDR3 coding DNA: TGTGCCAGCAGCCTGGACAGGTCGAATTCACCCCTCCACTTT. Protein: CASSLDRSNSPLHF.

CDR3 sequence (DNA): TGCGCCAGCAGCCCGACAGGGGGTTCTACCTACGAGCAGTACTTC. Amino acids: CASSPTGGSTYEQYF. The chain employs TRBV5-1 and TRBJ2-7; the match to TRBD1 covers 9 bases. The CDR3 has 15 amino acids. The V gene's germline CDR1 is SGHRS and CDR2 YFSETQ. The V gene end was trimmed by 4 bases and the J gene end by 2 bases; junction bases not matched to a gene: 7.

This rearrangement joins TRBV18 to TRBJ2-4, with no clear D. Trimming shortened V by 2 bases and J by 8 bases, and 10 bases separated the two germline ends. The CDR3 consists of 13 residues. Germline CDR1 and CDR2: KGHSH and LQKENI. As DNA, the CDR3 is TGTGCCAGCTCACCAAACGAGAGAGACATTCAGTACTTC. Translating it yields CASSPNERDIQYF.

V gene TRBV4-1 combines with J gene TRBJ1-2; no clear D. CDR1 is MGHRA, CDR2 YSYEKL, per germline. The CDR3 has 13 residues. Trimming shortened V by 11 bases and J by 1 base, and 14 bases separated the two germline ends. For the CDR3, the DNA is TGCGCCGGCCGTGGAGGGAGTAACTATGGCTACACCTTC. Translated: CAGRGGSNYGYTF.

This sequence joins TRBV18 and TRBJ2-7; unclear D gene. This CDR3 contains 11 residues. Trimming left V 6 bases short and J 5 bases short, with 8 bases between. Germline V lookup: CDR1 KGHSH, CDR2 LQKENI. CDR3 bases: TGTGCCAGCTCTCCCAAACACGAGCAGTACTTC. Amino acids: CASSPKHEQYF.